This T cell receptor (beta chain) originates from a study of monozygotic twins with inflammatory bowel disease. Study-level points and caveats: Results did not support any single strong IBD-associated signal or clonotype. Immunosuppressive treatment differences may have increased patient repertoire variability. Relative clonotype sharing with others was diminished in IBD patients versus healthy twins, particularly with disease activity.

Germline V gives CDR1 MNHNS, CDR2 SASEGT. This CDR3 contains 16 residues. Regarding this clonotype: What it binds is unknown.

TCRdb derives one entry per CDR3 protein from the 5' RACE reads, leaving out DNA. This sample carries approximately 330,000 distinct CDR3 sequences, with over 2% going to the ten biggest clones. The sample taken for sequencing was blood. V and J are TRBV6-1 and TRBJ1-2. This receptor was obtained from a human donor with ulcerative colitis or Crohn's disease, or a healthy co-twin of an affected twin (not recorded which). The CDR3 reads CASSEFSGGGDYGYTF.